This T cell receptor (beta chain) appears in the sequencing data of a study of blood T cell repertoires in COVID-19. Whole-study context: T cells, B-cell-depleted T cells, or PBMCs supplied cDNA or gDNA.

Under the authors' procedure: How many nucleated cells were present was estimated from reference gene primer amplification. Using immunoSEQ multiplex PCR, the repertoire was profiled, and TCRdb retains in-frame clones only, with some absent. That table gives V, J and clone size, and the DNA gave D and trimming. The sample lists approximately 150,000 clones, around 80% occurring once. In germline, CDR1 is SGHDN, CDR2 FVKESK. With 0 bases removed from V and 7 bases from J, the gap between germline ends came to 7 bases. The CDR3 covers 14 residues. The J gene is TRBJ1-6, the V gene TRBV14; D remains unclear. Sequenced material: peripheral blood. The TCR sequence derives from a woman at least 80 years old with acute or convalescent COVID-19. CDR3 amino acids: CASSQEAANSPLHF. CDR3 in DNA: TGTGCCAGCAGCCAAGAGGCGGCCAATTCACCCCTCCACTTT.